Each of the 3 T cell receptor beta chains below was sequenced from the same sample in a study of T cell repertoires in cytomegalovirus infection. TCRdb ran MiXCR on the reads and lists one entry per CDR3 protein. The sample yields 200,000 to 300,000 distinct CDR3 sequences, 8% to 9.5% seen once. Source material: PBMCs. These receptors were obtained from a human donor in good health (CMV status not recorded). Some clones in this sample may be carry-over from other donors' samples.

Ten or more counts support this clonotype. CDR3 loop: CASSPGLRPKNIQYF. The CDR3 DNA reads TGTGCCAGCAGCCCCGGTCTCAGGCCCAAAAACATTCAGTACTTC. The gene calls are TRBV7-2 and TRBJ2-4; no reliable D call. Germline V lookup: CDR1 SGHTA, CDR2 FQGNSA. Trimming left V 5 bases short and J 2 bases short, with 13 bases between. The length of the CDR3 is 15 residues.

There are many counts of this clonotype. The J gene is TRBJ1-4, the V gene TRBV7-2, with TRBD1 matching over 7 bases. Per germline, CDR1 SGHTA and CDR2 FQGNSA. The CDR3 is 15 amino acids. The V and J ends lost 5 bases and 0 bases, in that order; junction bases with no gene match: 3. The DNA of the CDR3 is TGTGCCAGCAGCGCAACAGGGGCAACTAATGAAAAACTGTTTTTT. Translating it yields CASSATGATNEKLFF.

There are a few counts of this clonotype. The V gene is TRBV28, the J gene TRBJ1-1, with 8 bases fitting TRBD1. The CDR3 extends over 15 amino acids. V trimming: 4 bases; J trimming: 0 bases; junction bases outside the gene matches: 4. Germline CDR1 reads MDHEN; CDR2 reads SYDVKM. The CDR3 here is CASSSLDRVNTEAFF. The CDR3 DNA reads TGTGCCAGCAGTTCTCTGGACAGGGTGAACACTGAAGCTTTCTTT.